The sequence of this T cell receptor (beta chain) was determined in a study of shared clonotypes between healthy human individuals. Study-wide results and caveats: An effect of sequencing depth on clonotype sharing among donors was expected.

Concerning this clone itself: Its antigen is as yet unknown.

The input for sorted-subset replicate PCRs was around 0.2 ug DNA, 25,000 to 35,000 T cell genomes. Sequencing was performed with immunoSEQ multiplex PCR; in TCRdb, only in-frame clones are kept and a portion is missing. The sample has millions of clones; just over 90% are singletons. Trimming removed 0 bases at V and 7 bases at J, with 12 bases between. The CDR3 is 14 amino acids. Germline V CDR1 and CDR2: MNHEY, SMNVEV (reference sequence). The clonotype was recovered from a man between 18 and 29 years old in good health. The specimen was naive CD4+ T cells sorted from blood. Noted subset: CD45RA+ positively selected. The chain carries TRBV27 and TRBJ2-5, with D possibly matching TRBD2 (5 bases). The CDR3 reads CASSLSRVSGTQYF. CDR3 sequence (DNA): TGTGCCAGCAGTTTATCGAGGGTATCGGGGACCCAGTACTTC.